Each of the 21 T cell receptor beta chains below was sequenced from the same sample in a study of regulatory T cells in long-lasting Graves disease. Time point in this sample: newly diagnosed GD, antithyroid drugs for less than 3 months. With RNA extracted from PBMCs as input, the TCR library was made. Investigators prepared the TCR beta libraries by applying iRepertoire HTBI primers and Arm-PCR of CDR3 regions. TCRdb fed the multiplex PCR reads into MiXCR, producing one record per CDR3 protein. Here the sample spans almost 450,000 distinct CDR3 sequences, about 16% being singletons. The data were also submitted as part of a second study, on T cells in Graves' hyperthyroidism and ophthalmopathy.

The sample consisted of peripheral blood mononuclear cells (PBMCs), taken at new diagnosis, from a patient treated with antithyroid drugs. The receptors were gathered from a woman in her 30s with Graves disease.

This clonotype was observed a few times. The chain joins TRBV9 to TRBJ1-4, with 7 bases aligning to TRBD1. Germline assignment: CDR1 SGDLS and CDR2 YYNGEE. Trimming took 2 bases from V and 3 from J; bases not matched to a gene: 7. The CDR3 consists of 16 residues. Here the CDR3 reads CASSVDGTAPNEKLFF. The CDR3, as DNA: TGTGCCAGCAGCGTGGATGGGACAGCCCCTAATGAAAAACTGTTTTTT.

At least ten counts were recorded for this clonotype. The chain couples TRBV20-1 to TRBJ2-7, with 11 bases matching TRBD2. Per the germline V gene, CDR1 is DFQATT and CDR2 is SNEGSKA (reference sequence). The CDR3 is made up of 17 amino acids. Germline trimming cut 0 bases from V and 6 bases from J; bases unmatched to any gene: 13. CDR3 sequence: CSARDFILLAGAPEQYF. The DNA for the CDR3 is TGCAGTGCTAGAGACTTCATTCTACTAGCGGGAGCCCCCGAGCAGTACTTC.

This rearrangement joins TRBV5-1 to TRBJ2-7; tentatively, D is TRBD2 (5 bases). Germline CDR1 is SGHRS and CDR2 is YFSETQ. Trimming shortened V by 7 bases and J by 5 bases, and 22 bases separated the two germline ends. The CDR3 spans 15 residues. The CDR3 reads CASGETERGQDEQYF. CDR3 sequence (DNA): TGCGCCAGCGGGGAGACCGAGAGAGGGCAAGACGAGCAGTACTTC.

There are a few counts of this clonotype. The genes are TRBV6-1 and TRBJ1-4, with a tentative D call TRBD1 (5 bases). Trimming left V 6 bases short and J 5 bases short, with 16 bases between. Germline lookup yields CDR1 MNHNS and CDR2 SASEGT. This CDR3 comprises 15 residues. As DNA, the CDR3 is TGTGCCAGCAGCGGGACCAACCGGGGGAATGAAAAACTGTTTTTT. Its translation: CASSGTNRGNEKLFF.

In this sample, this clonotype turned up a few times. J is TRBJ2-7 and V is TRBV10-2, with D uncertain. This CDR3 comprises 14 residues. CDR1 is WSHSY and CDR2 is SAAADI in the germline V gene. Deletions cut 3 bases from V and 3 bases from J, with 12 bases between. The CDR3 DNA reads as TGCGCCAGCAGTGAACAGAACCCCTTCTACGAGCAGTACTTC. This encodes CASSEQNPFYEQYF.

This clonotype appeared a few times. The V call is TRBV5-1, the J call TRBJ1-1, with 9 bases matching TRBD1. CDR1 is SGHRS and CDR2 is YFSETQ in the germline V gene. Trimming took 4 bases from V and 11 from J; bases not matched to a gene: 9. This CDR3 spans 13 amino acids. The chain's CDR3 is CASSANRQGEAFF. The CDR3 DNA follows: TGCGCCAGCAGCGCGAACCGACAGGGGGAGGCTTTCTTT.

The V gene is TRBV20-1, the J gene TRBJ2-3, with TRBD2 matching over 11 bases. V was clipped by 6 bases and J by 5 bases; unmatched bases: 4. Germline V gene data show CDR1 as DFQATT and CDR2 as SNEGSKA (reference sequence). The CDR3 runs 13 residues. Here the CDR3 reads CSALAGGVDTQYF. The CDR3 DNA follows: TGCAGTGCCCTAGCGGGAGGTGTAGATACGCAGTATTTT.

Many counts were recorded for this clonotype. The chain uses TRBV11-3 and TRBJ2-1; tentatively, D is TRBD1 (5 bases). Germline lookup yields CDR1 SGHNT and CDR2 YENEEA. CDR3 length: 16 amino acids. Trimming took off 2 bases at V and 4 bases at J, with 15 bases between the two ends. CDR3 sequence (DNA): TGTGCCAGCAGCTTACGGGCCAGGGCGCCTTACAATGAGCAGTTCTTC. Protein sequence: CASSLRARAPYNEQFF.

V usage is TRBV11-2 and J usage is TRBJ2-1, with 7 bases identical to TRBD1. The CDR3 spans 15 residues. Germline values: CDR1 SGHAT, CDR2 FQNNGV. V shed 1 base, J shed 3 bases, and the junction held 3 bases outside the gene matches. The CDR3 loop reads CASSLGDSNYNEQFF. The CDR3 bases are TGTGCCAGCAGCTTAGGGGACAGCAACTACAATGAGCAGTTCTTC.

Comment on this clonotype: This clone may be a read error of a much larger clone one base away. The genes are TRBV7-2 and TRBJ2-1, with unresolved D. Germline V gives CDR1 SGHTA, CDR2 FQGNSA. The V end lost 4 bases, the J end lost 8 bases, and 12 bases lay between the germline ends. The CDR3 is 13 amino acids. CDR3 sequence: CASSWGFGDEQFF. The CDR3 coding sequence is TGTGCCAGCAGCTGGGGATTTGGGGATGAGCAGTTCTTC.

This clonotype was seen a few times. This chain connects TRBV10-3 to TRBJ1-3; possibly TRBD1 for D (6 bases). The ends were cut back, 10 bases at V and 0 bases at J, with 13 bases in the middle. CDR3 length: 14 amino acids. From germline, CDR1 is ENHRY and CDR2 SYGVKD. This chain's CDR3 is CATLDRTSGNTIYF. DNA of the CDR3: TGTGCCACCTTGGACAGAACCTCTGGAAACACCATATATTTT.

This clonotype occurred many times. The V and J genes are TRBV28 and TRBJ2-7; 9 bases are shared with TRBD1. The V gene's germline CDR1 is MDHEN and CDR2 SYDVKM. V trimming: 9 bases; J trimming: 2 bases; junction bases outside the gene matches: 11. This CDR3 has 15 amino acids. The CDR3 DNA reads TGTGCCAGTCCACCCGCCGGGACAGGGACCTACGAGCAGTACTTC. It is translated as CASPPAGTGTYEQYF.

This clonotype was recorded at least ten times. This sequence joins TRBV6-1 and TRBJ2-7, with D maybe TRBD1 (5 bases). This CDR3 comprises 15 residues. CDR1 is MNHNS and CDR2 is SASEGT in the germline V gene. Trimming shortened V by 0 bases and J by 2 bases, and 11 bases separated the two germline ends. CDR3 in amino acids: CASSEANRRTYEQYF. DNA of the CDR3: TGTGCCAGCAGTGAAGCGAACAGGAGAACCTACGAGCAGTACTTC.

V and J are TRBV12-5 and TRBJ2-2; TRBD2 might be the D (6 bases). This CDR3 is 18 amino acids long. Per the germline V gene, CDR1 is LGHNT and CDR2 is FRNRAP. V was clipped by 0 bases and J by 4 bases, with 18 bases between them. CDR3: CASGLVLRGLPSTGELFF. CDR3 nucleotides: TGTGCTAGTGGTTTGGTATTGCGAGGACTACCGAGCACCGGGGAGCTGTTTTTT.

In its sample, this clonotype was seen a few times. CDR3 nucleotide sequence: TGTGCCAGCACCCCGTTTGGAGGAGCCGGGGAGCTGTTTTTT. This translates into CASTPFGGAGELFF. The V gene is TRBV6-2 or TRBV6-3, the J gene TRBJ2-2; D perhaps matches TRBD2 (5 bases). V was clipped by 7 bases and J by 6 bases, with 15 bases between them. This CDR3 spans 14 amino acids. Germline assignment: CDR1 MNHEY and CDR2 SVGEGT.

This clonotype was recorded many times. The V gene is TRBV20-1, the J gene TRBJ2-5; D possibly corresponds to TRBD1 (6 bases). This CDR3 comprises 17 residues. V was clipped by 0 bases and J by 7 bases, with 24 bases between them. Germline V CDR1 and CDR2: DFQATT, SNEGSKA (reference sequence). CDR3 coding DNA: TGCAGTGCTAGAGATGAGGTTGACAGAGGGGGTCGGAGGACCCAGTACTTC. This gives the protein CSARDEVDRGGRRTQYF.

In its sample, this clonotype was seen many times. This rearrangement joins TRBV6-1 to TRBJ2-3; 10 bases agree with TRBD2. The CDR3 length is 15 residues. V trimming: 6 bases; J trimming: 2 bases; junction bases outside the gene matches: 5. The germline CDR1 and CDR2 sequences are MNHNS and SASEGT. The CDR3 DNA follows: TGTGCCAGCAGAAACGGACTAGCGGTCACAGATACGCAGTATTTT. Amino acids: CASRNGLAVTDTQYF.

This clonotype occurred a few times. The gene calls are TRBV2 and TRBJ2-1; TRBD2 matches at 8 bases. This CDR3 contains 16 residues. V trimming: 9 bases; J trimming: 0 bases; junction bases outside the gene matches: 10. CDR1 and CDR2 (germline): SNHLY, FYNNEI. DNA of the CDR3: TGTGCCAGTAGTACAGGGCGGGAGGTCTCCTACAATGAGCAGTTCTTC. Amino acid sequence: CASSTGREVSYNEQFF.

This clonotype has more than one count but fewer than ten. The V call is TRBV24-1, the J call TRBJ2-2, with TRBD1 matching 8 bases. CDR1 and CDR2 from the germline V gene are KGHDR and SFDVKD. The V segment lost 9 bases and the J segment 3 bases; nucleotides outside the gene matches: 5. The CDR3 runs 14 residues. CDR3 nucleotides: TGTGCCACCGGGGCACAGGGGGACACCGGGGAGCTGTTTTTT. This sequence encodes CATGAQGDTGELFF.

Ten or more counts support this clonotype. The V gene is TRBV6-2 or TRBV6-3, the J gene TRBJ1-1; no firm D call. There are 15 residues in the CDR3. The V gene lost 0 bases and the J gene lost 2 bases, with 10 bases spanning the gap. Looked up from germline, CDR1 is MNHEY and CDR2 is SVGEGT. This CDR3 reads CASSYSSDGNTEAFF. The CDR3 DNA follows: TGTGCCAGCAGTTACTCGTCGGACGGTAACACTGAAGCTTTCTTT.

V is TRBV10-3 and J is TRBJ2-3; maybe TRBD1 (6 bases). V was shortened by 3 bases and J by 4 bases, with 8 bases between the two germline ends. The V gene's germline CDR1 is ENHRY and CDR2 SYGVKD. This CDR3 region has 13 residues. The CDR3 sequence is CAISDDRSDTQYF. The CDR3, as DNA: TGTGCCATCAGTGATGACAGGTCAGATACGCAGTATTTT.